This T cell receptor (beta chain) was retrieved from a study of regulatory T cells in long-lasting Graves disease. Time point described: newly diagnosed GD, antithyroid drugs for less than 3 months. Generation of the TCR library employed RNA extracted from PBMCs. Building of the TCR beta libraries involved iRepertoire HTBI primers and Arm-PCR of CDR3 regions. TCRdb reanalysed the multiplex PCR reads using MiXCR and keeps one entry per CDR3 protein. The sample consists of some 250,000 distinct CDR3 sequences, 18% of them appearing once. The same specimen was also included in a second study, on T cells in Graves' hyperthyroidism and ophthalmopathy. This second study notes: These patients, aged 18 to 65, had recently diagnosed hyperthyroidism lasting under 2 months.

The sequenced sample was peripheral blood mononuclear cells (PBMCs), obtained at new diagnosis, from a patient treated with antithyroid drugs. The source of this sequence is a woman in her twenties or thirties with Graves disease.

CDR3 sequence (DNA): TGCGCCAGCAGCTTTAGACAGGACCAAGAGACCCAGTACTTC. Its translation is CASSFRQDQETQYF. V is TRBV5-1 and J is TRBJ2-5; TRBD1 is a possible D gene (6 bases). There are 14 residues in the CDR3. Per the germline V gene, CDR1 is SGHRS and CDR2 is YFSETQ. Trimming pared 2 bases from V and 0 bases from J, leaving 8 bases between.